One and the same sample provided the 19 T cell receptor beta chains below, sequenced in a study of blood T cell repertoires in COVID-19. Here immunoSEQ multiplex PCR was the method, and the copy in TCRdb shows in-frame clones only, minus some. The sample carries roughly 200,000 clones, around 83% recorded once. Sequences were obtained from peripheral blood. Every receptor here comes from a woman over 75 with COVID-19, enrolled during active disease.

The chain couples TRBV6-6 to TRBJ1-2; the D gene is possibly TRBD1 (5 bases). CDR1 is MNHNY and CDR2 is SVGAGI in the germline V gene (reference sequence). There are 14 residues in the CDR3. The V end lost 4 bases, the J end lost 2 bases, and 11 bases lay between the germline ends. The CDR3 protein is CASSLGGANYGYTF. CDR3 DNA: TGTGCCAGCAGTTTGGGGGGTGCCAACTATGGCTACACCTTC.

The CDR3 nucleotides are TGTGCCAGCAGCTACAGGGGGTTGAACACTGAAGCTTTCTTT. Protein product: CASSYRGLNTEAFF. The rearrangement uses TRBV2 and TRBJ1-1, with 8 bases matching TRBD1. CDR1 is SNHLY, CDR2 FYNNEI, per germline. After removal of 6 bases from V and 0 bases from J, the junction contained 3 bases not matched to a gene. The CDR3 covers 14 residues. Complete variable domain (other parts from reference TRBV2 and TRBJ1-1): EPEVTQTPSHQVTQMGQEVILRCVPISNHLYFYWYRQILGQKVEFLVSFYNNEISEKSEIFDDQFSVERPDGSNFTLKIRSTKLEDSAMYFCASSYRGLNTEAFFGQGTRLTVV.

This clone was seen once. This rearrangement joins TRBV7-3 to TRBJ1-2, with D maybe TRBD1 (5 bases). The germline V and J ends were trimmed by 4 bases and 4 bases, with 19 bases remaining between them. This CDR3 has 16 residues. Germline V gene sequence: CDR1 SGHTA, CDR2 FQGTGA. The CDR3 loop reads CASSSQPGQLSYGYTF. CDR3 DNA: TGTGCCAGCAGCTCCCAACCCGGACAACTGTCCTATGGCTACACCTTC. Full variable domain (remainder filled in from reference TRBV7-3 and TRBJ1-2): GAGVSQTPSNKVTEKGKYVELRCDPISGHTALYWYRQSLGQGPEFLIYFQGTGAADDSGLPNDRFFAVRPEGSVSTLKIQRTERGDSAVYLCASSSQPGQLSYGYTFGSGTRLTVV.

CDR3 sequence: CAIMEGGGETQYF. CDR3 in DNA: TGTGCCATCATGGAGGGGGGGGGAGAGACCCAGTACTTC. The gene calls are TRBV10-3 and TRBJ2-5, with D tentatively TRBD2 (7 bases). Germline V gene lookup returns CDR1 ENHRY and CDR2 SYGVKD. CDR3 length equals 13 residues. Trimming stripped 7 bases from V and 4 bases from J, with 13 bases between.

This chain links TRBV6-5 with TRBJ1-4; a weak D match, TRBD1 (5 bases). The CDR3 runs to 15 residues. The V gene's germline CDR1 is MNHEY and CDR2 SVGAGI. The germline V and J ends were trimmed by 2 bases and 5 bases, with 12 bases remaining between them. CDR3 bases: TGTGCCAGCAGTTACGCGAGAAAGGGGAATGAAAAACTGTTTTTT. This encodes CASSYARKGNEKLFF.

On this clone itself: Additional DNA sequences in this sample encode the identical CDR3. CDR3 in DNA: TGTGCCAGCAGCTTAACCACAAAAGAGACCCAGTACTTC. Protein: CASSLTTKETQYF. The chain recombines TRBV7-3 with TRBJ2-5; D remains ambiguous. The ends were cut back, 0 bases at V and 3 bases at J, with 5 bases in the middle. Germline CDR1 SGHTA, CDR2 FQGTGA. There are 13 residues in the CDR3.

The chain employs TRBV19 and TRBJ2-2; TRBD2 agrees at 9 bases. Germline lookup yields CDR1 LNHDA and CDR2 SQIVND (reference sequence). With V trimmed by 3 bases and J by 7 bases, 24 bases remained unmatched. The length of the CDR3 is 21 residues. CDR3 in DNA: TGTGCCAGTAGTATTCTTGGACTAGCGTTTGGGGGGCTGGCTGGAGGCGGGGAGCTGTTTTTT. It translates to CASSILGLAFGGLAGGGELFF.

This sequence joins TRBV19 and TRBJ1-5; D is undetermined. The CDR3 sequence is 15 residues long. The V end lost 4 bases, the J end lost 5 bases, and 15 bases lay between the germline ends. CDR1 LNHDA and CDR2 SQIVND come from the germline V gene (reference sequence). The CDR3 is CASSTLTARDQPQHF. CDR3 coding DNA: TGTGCCAGTAGTACTCTCACAGCCCGTGATCAGCCCCAGCATTTT.

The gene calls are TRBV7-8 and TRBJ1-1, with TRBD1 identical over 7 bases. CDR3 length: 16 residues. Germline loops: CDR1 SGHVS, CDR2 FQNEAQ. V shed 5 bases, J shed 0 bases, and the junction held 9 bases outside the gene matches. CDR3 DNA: TGTGCCAGCAGCCCTGGGACAGCATTCATGAACACTGAAGCTTTCTTT. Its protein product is CASSPGTAFMNTEAFF.

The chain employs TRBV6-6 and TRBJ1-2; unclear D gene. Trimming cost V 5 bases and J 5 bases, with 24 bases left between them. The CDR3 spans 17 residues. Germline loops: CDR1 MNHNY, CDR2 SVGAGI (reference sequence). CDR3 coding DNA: TGTGCCAGCAGTCCCCTGGGAGGTGGCAATGCGGTTTATGGCTACACCTTC. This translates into CASSPLGGGNAVYGYTF.

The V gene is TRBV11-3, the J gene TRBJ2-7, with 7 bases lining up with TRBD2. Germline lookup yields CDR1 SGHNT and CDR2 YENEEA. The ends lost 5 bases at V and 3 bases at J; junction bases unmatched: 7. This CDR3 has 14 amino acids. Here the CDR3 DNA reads TGTGCCAGCAGCAAGCGGGGCGACGACTACGAGCAGTACTTC. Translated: CASSKRGDDYEQYF.

The CDR3, as DNA: TGCGCCAGCAGCCCCCAGCCGGGACTAGCGGCTTACAATGAGCAGTTCTTC. It specifies CASSPQPGLAAYNEQFF. The V gene is TRBV4-1, the J gene TRBJ2-1; 11 positions match TRBD2. CDR3 length equals 17 residues. Trimming removed 4 bases from V and 4 bases from J; junction bases left unmatched: 9. Germline lookup yields CDR1 MGHRA and CDR2 YSYEKL.

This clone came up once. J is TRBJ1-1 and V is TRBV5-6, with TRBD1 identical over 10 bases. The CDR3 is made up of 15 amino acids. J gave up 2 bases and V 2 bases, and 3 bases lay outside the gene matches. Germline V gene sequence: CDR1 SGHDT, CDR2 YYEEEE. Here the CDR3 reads CASSLWTGGNTEAFF. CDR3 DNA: TGTGCCAGCAGCTTATGGACAGGGGGAAACACTGAAGCTTTCTTT.

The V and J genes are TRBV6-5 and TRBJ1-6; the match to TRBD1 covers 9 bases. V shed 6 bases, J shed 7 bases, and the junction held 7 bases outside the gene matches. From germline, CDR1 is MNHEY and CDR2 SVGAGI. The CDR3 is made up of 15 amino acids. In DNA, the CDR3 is TGTGCCAGCAGGCGAGCGGACAGGGGAAATTCACCCCTCCACTTT. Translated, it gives CASRRADRGNSPLHF.

As DNA, the CDR3 is TGTGCCAGCAGTCTAAGACAGATCTACGAGCAGTACTTC. Translating it yields CASSLRQIYEQYF. V and J are TRBV28 and TRBJ2-7, with D perhaps TRBD1 (5 bases). The length of the CDR3 is 13 residues. Germline CDR1 and CDR2: MDHEN and SYDVKM. Trimming took off 5 bases at V and 3 bases at J, with 11 bases between the two ends.

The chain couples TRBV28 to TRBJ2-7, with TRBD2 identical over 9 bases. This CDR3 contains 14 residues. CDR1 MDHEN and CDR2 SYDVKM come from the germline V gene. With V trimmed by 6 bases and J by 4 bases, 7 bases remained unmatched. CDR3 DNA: TGTGCCAGCAGGCGGACTAGCGCGCCATACGAGCAGTACTTC. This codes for CASRRTSAPYEQYF.

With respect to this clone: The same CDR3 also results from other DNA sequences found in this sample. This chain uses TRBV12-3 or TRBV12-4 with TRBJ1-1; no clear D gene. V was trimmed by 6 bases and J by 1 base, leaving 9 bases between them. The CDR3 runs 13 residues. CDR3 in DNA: TGTGCCAGCAGCCGGACTGAGAACACTGAAGCTTTCTTT. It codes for CASSRTENTEAFF.

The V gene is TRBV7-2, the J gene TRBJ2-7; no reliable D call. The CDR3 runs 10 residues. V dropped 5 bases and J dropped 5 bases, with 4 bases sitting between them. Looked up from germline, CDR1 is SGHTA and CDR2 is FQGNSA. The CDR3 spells CASSPNEQYF. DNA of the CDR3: TGTGCCAGCAGCCCTAACGAGCAGTACTTC.

The CDR3 DNA follows: TGCGCCAGCAGCACAGGACTAGCCGGGATGAAAAACATTCAGTACTTC. This gives the protein CASSTGLAGMKNIQYF. This sequence joins TRBV5-1 and TRBJ2-4; 8 bases are a match to TRBD2. V dropped 4 bases and J dropped 4; count of bases not matched to a gene: 10. The CDR3 has 16 residues. The germline CDR1 and CDR2 sequences are SGHRS and YFSETQ.